The sequence of this T cell receptor (beta chain) was determined in a study of blood T cell repertoires in COVID-19. Across the study: Acute and convalescent COVID-19 specimens originated in the United States, Italy and Spain. Sample material is recorded as cDNA or gDNA derived from T cells, B-cell-depleted T cells, or PBMCs.

The CDR3 loop spans 13 amino acids. J lost 4 bases, V lost 9 bases, and 8 bases had no gene match. Germline-derived CDR1 and CDR2 are SGHTA and FQGTGA. In the original workflow: Reference gene primer amplification gave nucleated cell count estimates. TCRdb's copy holds only in-frame clones and misses some; the assay was immunoSEQ multiplex PCR. The V and J calls and clone size are taken from that table; D and trimming were inferred from the DNA. The data hold a few hundred thousand clones, with around 89% observed a single time. Sequencing was carried out using peripheral blood. The chain is built from TRBV7-3 and TRBJ1-2; 7 bases map to TRBD1. The receptor was isolated from a man aged 30 to 39 with acute or convalescent COVID-19. In DNA form, the CDR3 reads TGTGCCAGTGACTCTACAGGGGTCTATGGCTACACCTTC. The encoded protein is CASDSTGVYGYTF.